These 20 T cell receptor beta chains were all obtained from the same sample, sequenced in a study of cytomegalovirus exposure and HLA in healthy donors. Primers included in the PCR were 60 Vbeta and 13 Jbeta primers. Libraries were prepared by immunoSEQ multiplex PCR; TCRdb keeps only in-frame clonotypes and omits some of them. The table records approximately 170,000 clones, 81% of them present only once. The sequencing input was PBMCs. All receptors derive from a man aged 45-65 years in good health and CMV-seropositive.

J is TRBJ2-2 and V is TRBV6-5, with TRBD2 identical over 9 bases. V was pared by 0 bases and J by 5 bases, with 4 bases of the junction left unmatched. Germline-derived CDR1 and CDR2 are MNHEY and SVGAGI. There are 16 residues in the CDR3. CDR3 bases: TGTGCCAGCAGTTACTCGCGGGAGGGATGGACCGGGGAGCTGTTTTTT. Encoded protein: CASSYSREGWTGELFF.

The chain combines TRBV7-8 with TRBJ2-7, with TRBD1 matching 7 bases. The ends lost 3 bases at V and 7 bases at J; junction bases unmatched: 6. The length of the CDR3 is 13 residues. Germline loops: CDR1 SGHVS, CDR2 FQNEAQ. The CDR3 spells CASSLQGVGEQYF. CDR3 DNA sequence: TGTGCCAGCAGCTTGCAGGGGGTAGGAGAGCAGTACTTC.

This clone has a handful of counts. The chain employs TRBV6-6 and TRBJ2-5; a weak D match, TRBD1 (6 bases). Germline V gene sequence: CDR1 MNHNY, CDR2 SVGAGI (reference sequence). Trimming pared 6 bases from V and 3 bases from J, leaving 14 bases between. There are 14 residues in the CDR3. CDR3 sequence: CASRRPGHKETQYF. CDR3 coding DNA: TGTGCCAGCAGACGACCGGGACACAAAGAGACCCAGTACTTC.

Here the CDR3 DNA reads TGTGCCTGGCAAAGGGACAGAAATCAGCCCCAGCATTTT. Its translation: CAWQRDRNQPQHF. The chain recombines TRBV30 with TRBJ1-5, with 7 bases identical to TRBD1. The germline V gene has CDR1 GTSNPN and CDR2 SVGIG (reference sequence). V shed 5 bases and J 4 bases; nucleotides not matched to a gene: 5. This CDR3 is 13 amino acids long. Combining the CDR3 with reference TRBV30 and TRBJ1-5 gives the whole variable domain SQTIHQWPATLVQPVGSPLSLECTVEGTSNPNLYWYRQAAGRGLQLLFYSVGIGQISSEVPQNLSASRPQDRQFILSSKKLLLSDSGFYLCAWQRDRNQPQHFGDGTRLSIL.

The CDR3 DNA follows: TGTGCCAGCAGCGTAGATAGTAGGCGACAGGGTGGGGTGCCCGGGGAGCTGTTTTTT. This encodes CASSVDSRRQGGVPGELFF. The chain has TRBV9 and TRBJ2-2, with 7 nucleotides matching TRBD1. With V trimmed by 0 bases and J by 6 bases, 17 bases remained unmatched. Germline CDR1 is SGDLS and CDR2 is YYNGEE. The CDR3 runs to 19 residues.

The chain combines TRBV5-8 with TRBJ2-3; D call uncertain. The ends were cut back, 4 bases at V and 0 bases at J, with 9 bases in the middle. Germline CDR1 SGHTS, CDR2 YDEGEE. The CDR3 totals 14 residues. Here the CDR3 reads CASSPRFSTDTQYF. The DNA for the CDR3 is TGTGCCAGCAGCCCCCGGTTTAGCACAGATACGCAGTATTTT.

This chain joins TRBV6-1 and TRBJ1-5; no definite D call. The CDR3 has 17 amino acids. The V gene's germline CDR1 is MNHNS and CDR2 SASEGT. Trimming pared 3 bases from V and 4 bases from J, leaving 19 bases between. CDR3 sequence (DNA): TGTGCCAGCAGTGATCTACCCGGGAGCCGGGCGAATCAGCCCCAGCATTTT. This codes for CASSDLPGSRANQPQHF.

The CDR3 loop is CAWSPLAGLYF. CDR3 sequence (DNA): TGTGCCTGGAGTCCCCTAGCGGGGTTGTATTTT. The chain employs TRBV30 and TRBJ2-3; 9 bases match TRBD2. The CDR3 has 11 residues. The germline V gene encodes CDR1 GTSNPN and CDR2 SVGIG (reference sequence). After removal of 2 bases from V and 14 bases from J, the junction contained 5 bases not matched to a gene.

The rearrangement uses TRBV2 and TRBJ2-7, with 9 bases matching TRBD2. The CDR3 is 14 residues long. J was trimmed by 2 bases and V by 5 bases; bases with no gene match: 4. CDR1 and CDR2 from the germline V gene are SNHLY and FYNNEI. The chain's CDR3 is CASSRGTSPYEQYF. Here the CDR3 DNA reads TGTGCCAGCAGTCGGGGGACTAGCCCCTACGAGCAGTACTTC.

The chain carries TRBV7-2 and TRBJ2-1, with 8 bases aligning to TRBD1. The ends lost 4 bases at V and 2 bases at J; junction bases unmatched: 7. Per germline, CDR1 SGHTA and CDR2 FQGNSA. The length of the CDR3 is 16 residues. The CDR3 DNA follows: TGTGCCAGCAGCTCGCAGGGGGCCGGGACCTACAATGAGCAGTTCTTC. It yields the protein CASSSQGAGTYNEQFF.

This clone was seen only once. CDR3 residues: CASSLAGIANGEQYF. The CDR3 DNA reads as TGTGCCAGCAGCTTGGCCGGGATAGCTAACGGCGAGCAGTACTTC. This chain uses TRBV5-4 with TRBJ2-5, with a possible D match to TRBD2 (5 bases). The J call may be wrong; the DNA end is better matched by TRBJ2-7. CDR1 SGHNT and CDR2 YYREEE come from the germline V gene (reference sequence). There are 15 residues in the CDR3.

This chain joins TRBV7-9 and TRBJ1-1; 7 nucleotides align to TRBD1. V was clipped by 5 bases and J by 8 bases; unmatched bases: 5. Germline CDR1 SEHNR, CDR2 FQNEAQ (reference sequence). CDR3 size: 12 residues. The CDR3 region is CASSPHRGEAFF. For the CDR3, the DNA is TGTGCCAGCAGCCCACACAGGGGCGAAGCTTTCTTT.

The chain uses TRBV30 and TRBJ1-2; D perhaps matches TRBD1 (5 bases). Trimming took off 0 bases at V and 3 bases at J, with 14 bases between the two ends. The CDR3 length is 15 residues. Germline V lookup: CDR1 GTSNPN, CDR2 SVGIG (reference sequence). The chain's CDR3 is CAWSVKRQLDYGYTF. In nucleotides, the CDR3 is TGTGCCTGGAGTGTAAAAAGACAGTTGGACTATGGCTACACCTTC.

The chain recombines TRBV18 with TRBJ2-2, with TRBD1 matching over 8 bases. Unmatched junction bases numbered 8, after V lost 4 bases and J lost 4 bases. CDR3 length: 16 residues. Germline V gene lookup returns CDR1 KGHSH and CDR2 LQKENI. This CDR3 is CASSQPGQVVTGELFF. Written as DNA, the CDR3 is TGTGCCAGCTCACAGCCGGGACAGGTAGTCACCGGGGAGCTGTTTTTT.

The chain has TRBV9 and TRBJ2-3; 14 bases are a match to TRBD2. The CDR3 totals 16 residues. Germline V lookup: CDR1 SGDLS, CDR2 YYNGEE. V gave up 1 base and J gave up 4 bases; unmatched junction bases: 2. DNA of the CDR3: TGTGCCAGCAGCGTACAGGGACTAGCGGGAGCAGATACGCAGTATTTT. Translating gives CASSVQGLAGADTQYF.

Only one count was recorded for this clone. J is TRBJ1-6 and V is TRBV28; 12 nucleotides align to TRBD1. Trimming cost V 5 bases and J 6 bases; bases outside gene matches: 8. The CDR3 contains 17 residues. Per germline, CDR1 MDHEN and CDR2 SYDVKM. Here the CDR3 DNA reads TGTGCCAGCAGTCCCGGGACAGGGGGCTCTGGTAATTCACCCCTCCACTTT. It yields the protein CASSPGTGGSGNSPLHF.

The V call is TRBV5-8, the J call TRBJ2-5; TRBD1 aligns across 7 bases. V lost 4 bases, J lost 9 bases, and 21 bases stayed unmatched. This CDR3 has 17 residues. Germline assignment: CDR1 SGHTS and CDR2 YDEGEE. This CDR3 is CASSRGQTLNSEEAQYF. The CDR3 DNA follows: TGTGCCAGCAGCCGGGGACAGACCCTCAATAGCGAGGAGGCCCAGTACTTC.

The chain recombines TRBV9 with TRBJ2-7, with D possibly TRBD1 on 6 matching bases. Germline lookup yields CDR1 SGDLS and CDR2 YYNGEE. Trimming left V 4 bases short and J 0 bases short, with 11 bases between. This CDR3 has 14 amino acids. CDR3 coding DNA: TGTGCCAGCAGCCAGGGGAGAAGCTCCTACGAGCAGTACTTC. Translated, it gives CASSQGRSSYEQYF.

V gene TRBV5-6 combines with J gene TRBJ2-7; D perhaps matches TRBD1 (6 bases). The CDR3 is 14 residues long. The ends were cut back, 2 bases at V and 2 bases at J, with 11 bases in the middle. The germline CDR1 and CDR2 sequences are SGHDT and YYEEEE. Here the CDR3 DNA reads TGTGCCAGCAGCTTCTGGGGACACCCCTACGAGCAGTACTTC. Its protein is CASSFWGHPYEQYF.

This chain joins TRBV29-1 and TRBJ1-2; 7 nucleotides line up with TRBD1. Germline V gene lookup returns CDR1 SQVTM and CDR2 ANQGSEA. After removal of 5 bases from V and 0 bases from J, the junction contained 6 bases not matched to a gene. CDR3 size: 14 residues. The CDR3 sequence is CSVYRGQANYGYTF. DNA of the CDR3: TGCAGCGTTTATAGGGGGCAAGCTAACTATGGCTACACCTTC.